The T cell receptor (beta chain) under discussion was sequenced for a study of STAT5B mutations in CD4+ large granular lymphocyte leukemia. Profiling relied on immunoSEQ multiplex PCR, and the TCRdb table lists in-frame clones only, not all of them. The data show 30,000 to 40,000 clones, with 69% seen just once and approximately 2.7% held by the top ten. Germline lookup yields CDR1 LGHNA and CDR2 YSLEER. J was trimmed by 7 bases and V by 1 base; bases with no gene match: 22. The CDR3 covers 20 residues. What was sequenced was CD4+ T cells from blood buffy coats. The chain recombines TRBV4-3 with TRBJ2-1; the match to TRBD1 covers 7 bases. This TCR was sampled from a human donor in good health. This CDR3 reads CASSQGSWTFRTGFANEQFF. The CDR3 nucleotides read TGCGCCAGCAGCCAAGGGTCTTGGACCTTCCGGACAGGATTCGCGAATGAGCAGTTCTTC.